The 30 T cell receptor beta chains in this list originate from one sample, sequenced in a study of technical replicates of blood from a few donors. Method: immunoSEQ multiplex PCR; TCRdb's copy keeps in-frame clones and lacks some. The sample shows around 84,000 clones, 97% of them seen only once. The sequenced material came from T cells isolated from PBMCs. The receptors here all came from a human donor in good health.

The chain carries TRBV4-1 and TRBJ1-6; the match to TRBD1 covers 8 bases. The CDR3 runs to 17 residues. V dropped 1 base and J dropped 9; count of bases not matched to a gene: 11. CDR1 MGHRA and CDR2 YSYEKL come from the germline V gene. CDR3 protein: CASSQAAIGQGFSPLHF. The CDR3 DNA reads as TGCGCCAGCAGCCAAGCGGCAATCGGACAGGGTTTTTCACCCCTCCACTTT.

The chain is built from TRBV11-1 and TRBJ2-7, with 10 bases lining up with TRBD2. CDR1 is SGHAT and CDR2 is FQDESV in the germline V gene (reference sequence). The CDR3 loop spans 14 amino acids. Trimming cost V 4 bases and J 4 bases; bases outside gene matches: 4. The CDR3: CASSWTSGIYEQYF. The CDR3 coding sequence is TGTGCCAGCAGCTGGACTAGCGGAATATACGAGCAGTACTTC.

The genes are TRBV19 and TRBJ1-1, with 11 positions matching TRBD1. V dropped 8 bases and J dropped 5; count of bases not matched to a gene: 10. CDR3 length equals 15 residues. The germline gives CDR1 LNHDA, CDR2 SQIVND (reference sequence). CDR3 sequence: CASVGDRGYSTEAFF. CDR3 nucleotides: TGTGCCAGTGTGGGGGACAGGGGGTATAGTACTGAAGCTTTCTTT.

The chain is built from TRBV4-1 and TRBJ2-7, with 7 bases matching TRBD1. With V trimmed by 4 bases and J by 5 bases, 11 bases remained unmatched. CDR3 size: 15 residues. The germline V gene has CDR1 MGHRA and CDR2 YSYEKL. The CDR3 DNA reads as TGCGCCAGCAGCCCACGACAGGGTAGTGGGGACGAGCAGTACTTC. This sequence encodes CASSPRQGSGDEQYF.

V gene TRBV6-6 combines with J gene TRBJ2-2; weak D call: TRBD2 (6 bases). CDR1 and CDR2 (germline): MNHNY, SVGAGI (reference sequence). V was clipped by 2 bases and J by 4 bases, with 11 bases between them. This CDR3 is built from 15 residues. The CDR3 bases are TGTGCCAGCAGTTACGGCCTGGGGGGCACCGGGGAGCTGTTTTTT. This encodes CASSYGLGGTGELFF.

V usage is TRBV11-3 and J usage is TRBJ2-1; 7 bases are a match to TRBD2. Per the germline V gene, CDR1 is SGHNT and CDR2 is YENEEA. V lost 5 bases, J lost 0 bases, and 4 bases stayed unmatched. This CDR3 has 15 amino acids. DNA for the CDR3: TGTGCCAGCAGCCGGGGAGGGCCCTCCTACAATGAGCAGTTCTTC. This codes for CASSRGGPSYNEQFF.

The V and J genes are TRBV7-2 and TRBJ1-1; 7 nucleotides line up with TRBD1. J gave up 0 bases and V 5 bases, and 9 bases lay outside the gene matches. Germline V gene data show CDR1 as SGHTA and CDR2 as FQGNSA. The CDR3 is made up of 16 amino acids. The CDR3 spells CASSPQGQSMNTEAFF. The CDR3 bases are TGTGCCAGCAGCCCCCAGGGACAGTCGATGAACACTGAAGCTTTCTTT.

The chain couples TRBV12-5 to TRBJ1-6; tentatively, D is TRBD1 (5 bases). The CDR3 sequence is 14 residues long. V was cut by 5 bases and J by 9 bases, with 14 bases left in between. The germline CDR1 and CDR2 sequences are LGHNT and FRNRAP. The CDR3 nucleotides read TGTGCTAGTGGTCTTCTCCCGACAGCTTCACCCCTCCACTTT. Its protein is CASGLLPTASPLHF.

V is TRBV4-1 and J is TRBJ2-2; 8 bases map to TRBD2. Trimming at V came to 0 bases and at J to 3 bases, leaving 6 bases not matched to a gene. The CDR3 has 17 amino acids. Germline V gene lookup returns CDR1 MGHRA and CDR2 YSYEKL. The DNA of the CDR3 is TGCGCCAGCAGCCAAGAAGCCCGGGGGGGCCACACCGGGGAGCTGTTTTTT. Translating gives CASSQEARGGHTGELFF.

The V gene is TRBV2, the J gene TRBJ1-2; the D gene is possibly TRBD1 (5 bases). The CDR3 is 14 amino acids. The germline V gene has CDR1 SNHLY and CDR2 FYNNEI. V gave up 4 bases and J gave up 6 bases, with 15 bases separating them. The CDR3 spells CASSVSQGPNGYTF. The CDR3 coding sequence is TGTGCCAGCAGTGTGAGTCAGGGTCCAAATGGCTACACCTTC.

The J gene is TRBJ1-1, the V gene TRBV30; TRBD1 is a possible D gene (6 bases). CDR3 length: 14 residues. V was shortened by 3 bases and J by 4 bases, with 15 bases between the two germline ends. The V gene's germline CDR1 is GTSNPN and CDR2 SVGIG (reference sequence). CDR3 coding DNA: TGTGCCTGGAGGACAGTGAGGGGGGGCACTGAAGCTTTCTTT. Its protein is CAWRTVRGGTEAFF.

The chain is built from TRBV12-1 and TRBJ1-1. TRBV12-1 represents a pseudogene. The CDR3 is 16 amino acids. The CDR3 nucleotides read TGTGCCAGCAGCCAAGGACGGGGATTGGATCACACTGAAGCTTTCTTT. Protein product: CASSQGRGLDHTEAFF.

The chain has TRBV6-1 and TRBJ2-7; 7 bases are shared with TRBD2. V shed 4 bases, J shed 4 bases, and the junction held 7 bases outside the gene matches. CDR3 length: 14 amino acids. CDR1 is MNHNS and CDR2 is SASEGT in the germline V gene. The DNA of the CDR3 is TGTGCCAGCAGTGCCCCCAGGGAGGGTTACGAGCAGTACTTC. Translation gives CASSAPREGYEQYF.

The chain links TRBV9 to TRBJ1-2; D is unclear. With 0 bases removed from V and 3 bases from J, the gap between germline ends came to 15 bases. CDR1 SGDLS and CDR2 YYNGEE come from the germline V gene. This CDR3 region has 16 residues. This chain's CDR3 is CASSVGMRGLDYGYTF. In nucleotides, the CDR3 is TGTGCCAGCAGCGTAGGGATGCGGGGTTTGGACTATGGCTACACCTTC.

The J gene is TRBJ2-7, the V gene TRBV28; 10 bases fit TRBD2. Per the germline V gene, CDR1 is MDHEN and CDR2 is SYDVKM. The CDR3 length is 18 residues. The V and J ends lost 5 bases and 4 bases, in that order; junction bases with no gene match: 17. The DNA of the CDR3 is TGTGCCAGCAGTCTTGGGAAGCGGGAGGGCCCCTTCCAATACGAGCAGTACTTC. This translates into CASSLGKREGPFQYEQYF.

The chain couples TRBV11-3 to TRBJ2-3; a weak D match, TRBD2 (6 bases). Germline CDR1 reads SGHNT; CDR2 reads YENEEA. The CDR3 runs 14 residues. V shed 5 bases and J shed 0 bases, with 9 bases lying between them. DNA of the CDR3: TGTGCCAGCAGCCGGGGGAGCAGCACAGATACGCAGTATTTT. It codes for CASSRGSSTDTQYF.

The chain joins TRBV6-1 to TRBJ1-1; no clear D gene. Trimming pared 1 base from V and 3 bases from J, leaving 18 bases between. The CDR3 has 17 amino acids. CDR1 and CDR2 from the germline V gene are MNHNS and SASEGT. CDR3: CASSEGWEGLSDTEAFF. In nucleotides, the CDR3 is TGTGCCAGCAGTGAAGGATGGGAGGGATTGTCGGACACTGAAGCTTTCTTT.

This chain uses TRBV4-1 with TRBJ2-7; 8 nucleotides align to TRBD2. The CDR3 runs to 14 residues. V shed 0 bases and J 3 bases; nucleotides not matched to a gene: 1. Germline values: CDR1 MGHRA, CDR2 YSYEKL. This CDR3 is CASSQELAVYEQYF. CDR3 in DNA: TGCGCCAGCAGCCAAGAACTAGCGGTCTACGAGCAGTACTTC.

The genes are TRBV6-5 and TRBJ1-1, with D possibly TRBD1 on 5 matching bases. Trimming removed 2 bases from V and 5 bases from J, with 15 bases in between. Germline CDR1 is MNHEY and CDR2 is SVGAGI. The CDR3 is 15 residues long. This chain's CDR3 is CASSYLSGMRTEAFF. Here the CDR3 DNA reads TGTGCCAGCAGTTACCTATCAGGGATGAGGACTGAAGCTTTCTTT.

V gene TRBV7-3 combines with J gene TRBJ2-7; 9 bases map to TRBD1. The CDR3 runs to 17 residues. Germline CDR1 and CDR2: SGHTA and FQGTGA. The junction had 11 bases not matched to a gene; V was cut back by 4 bases and J by 1 base. CDR3 sequence: CASSSPGTGSESYEQYF. CDR3 sequence (DNA): TGTGCCAGCAGCTCCCCCGGGACAGGGAGTGAATCCTACGAGCAGTACTTC.

This clone appeared a single time. The chain joins TRBV7-8 to TRBJ2-1; a possible D gene is TRBD2 (6 bases). V lost 5 bases and J 8 bases, leaving 16 bases between the germline ends. CDR3 length: 14 amino acids. The germline V gene encodes CDR1 SGHVS and CDR2 FQNEAQ. The CDR3 sequence: CASSRITGGDEQFF. CDR3 coding DNA: TGTGCCAGCAGCCGGATTACCGGCGGGGATGAGCAGTTCTTC.

Here the CDR3 DNA reads TGTGCCAGCGGGGCAGCGGGACTAGCGGGTTCTCGGGAGACCCAGTACTTC. Amino acid sequence: CASGAAGLAGSRETQYF. The V call is TRBV9, the J call TRBJ2-5; 12 bases are shared with TRBD2. Germline CDR1 is SGDLS and CDR2 is YYNGEE. With V trimmed by 7 bases and J by 5 bases, 15 bases remained unmatched. CDR3 length: 17 amino acids.

The V and J genes are TRBV11-3 and TRBJ1-1; possible D gene TRBD1, 6 bases. V was cut by 5 bases and J by 5 bases, with 18 bases left in between. Germline CDR1 is SGHNT and CDR2 is YENEEA. This CDR3 has 15 residues. The CDR3 nucleotides are TGTGCCAGCAGCAGCCGGGACACCATCGGGACTGAAGCTTTCTTT. This translates into CASSSRDTIGTEAFF. Filled out from reference TRBV11-3 and TRBJ1-1, the complete variable domain reads EAGVVQSPRYKIIEKKQPVAFWCNPISGHNTLYWYLQNLGQGPELLIRYENEEAVDDSQLPKDRFSAERLKGVDSTLKIQPAELGDSAVYLCASSSRDTIGTEAFFGQGTRLTVV.

The chain recombines TRBV30 with TRBJ1-5; tentative D call: TRBD1 (6 bases). This CDR3 has 14 residues. Deletions cut 3 bases from V and 3 bases from J, with 12 bases between. CDR1 GTSNPN and CDR2 SVGIG come from the germline V gene (reference sequence). DNA for the CDR3: TGTGCCTGGAGCCGGGGGGGCTACAATCAGCCCCAGCATTTT. Amino acid sequence: CAWSRGGYNQPQHF.

This clone was seen only once. The chain uses TRBV28 and TRBJ2-7; TRBD2 aligns across 9 bases. CDR3 length: 15 residues. Germline lookup yields CDR1 MDHEN and CDR2 SYDVKM. The V segment lost 6 bases and the J segment 0 bases; nucleotides outside the gene matches: 6. The CDR3 nucleotides are TGTGCCAGCAGCGTCCTTAGCGGGAGCTCCTACGAGCAGTACTTC. Its protein product is CASSVLSGSSYEQYF.

The rearrangement links TRBV2 to TRBJ2-6; 7 bases agree with TRBD1. There are 17 residues in the CDR3. Germline trimming cut 4 bases from V and 1 base from J; bases unmatched to any gene: 7. CDR1 and CDR2 from the germline V gene are SNHLY and FYNNEI. CDR3 in DNA: TGTGCCAGCAGTGGAAAGGGGGCGTATTCTGGGGCCAACGTCCTGACTTTC. It specifies CASSGKGAYSGANVLTF.

V and J are TRBV5-8 and TRBJ2-3, with 8 positions matching TRBD2. V was pared by 0 bases and J by 1 base, with 4 bases of the junction left unmatched. The length of the CDR3 is 16 residues. Germline assignment: CDR1 SGHTS and CDR2 YDEGEE. CDR3 loop: CASSLGFSGGTDTQYF. As DNA, the CDR3 is TGTGCCAGCAGCTTGGGCTTTAGCGGGGGCACAGATACGCAGTATTTT.

This chain uses TRBV7-9 with TRBJ2-3, with TRBD2 matching 9 bases. The trim removed 0 bases at V and 1 base at J, leaving 5 bases unmatched. Germline-derived CDR1 and CDR2 are SEHNR and FQNEAQ (reference sequence). CDR3 size: 17 residues. Written as DNA, the CDR3 is TGTGCCAGCAGCTTAGCGAGGGGACTAGCCGGCACAGATACGCAGTATTTT. Amino acids: CASSLARGLAGTDTQYF.

The chain couples TRBV10-2 to TRBJ1-1, with D perhaps matching TRBD1 (6 bases). With 3 bases removed from V and 10 bases from J, the gap between germline ends came to 15 bases. The germline V gene has CDR1 WSHSY and CDR2 SAAADI. This CDR3 region has 13 residues. This CDR3 reads CASSEHLGGGAFF. The CDR3 DNA follows: TGCGCCAGCAGTGAACATTTAGGGGGTGGAGCTTTCTTT.

V usage is TRBV11-2 and J usage is TRBJ2-7, with 12 bases lining up with TRBD2. This CDR3 region has 14 residues. CDR1 is SGHAT and CDR2 is FQNNGV in the germline V gene. V dropped 4 bases and J dropped 3; count of bases not matched to a gene: 1. The CDR3 protein is CASSSLAGGYEQYF. The DNA for the CDR3 is TGTGCCAGCAGCTCACTAGCGGGAGGCTACGAGCAGTACTTC.